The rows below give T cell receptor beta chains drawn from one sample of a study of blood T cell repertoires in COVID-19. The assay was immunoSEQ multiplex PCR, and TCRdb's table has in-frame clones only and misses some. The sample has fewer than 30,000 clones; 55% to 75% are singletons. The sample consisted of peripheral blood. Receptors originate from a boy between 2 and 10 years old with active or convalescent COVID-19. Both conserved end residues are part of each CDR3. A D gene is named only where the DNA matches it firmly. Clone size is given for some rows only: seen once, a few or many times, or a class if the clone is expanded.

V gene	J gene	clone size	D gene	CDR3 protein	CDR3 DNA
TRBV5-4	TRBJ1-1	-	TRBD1	CASSSRSTGGNTEAFF	TGTGCCAGCAGCTCAAGATCTACAGGGGGCAACACTGAAGCTTTCTTT
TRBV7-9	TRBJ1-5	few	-	CASSSGFNQPQHF	TGTGCCAGCAGTTCAGGGTTCAATCAGCCCCAGCATTTT
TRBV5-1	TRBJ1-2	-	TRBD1	CASSLGNRGPYGYTF	TGCGCCAGCAGCTTGGGGAACAGGGGACCCTATGGCTACACCTTC
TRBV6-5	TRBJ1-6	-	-	CASYERYNSPLHF	TGTGCCAGCTACGAGCGGTACAATTCACCCCTCCACTTT
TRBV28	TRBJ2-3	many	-	CASSSGGVSTDTQYF	TGTGCCAGCAGTTCTGGCGGGGTCAGCACAGATACGCAGTATTTT
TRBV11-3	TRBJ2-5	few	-	CASSLRASGTQYF	TGTGCCAGCAGCTTACGAGCGTCGGGGACCCAGTACTTC
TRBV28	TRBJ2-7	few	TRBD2	CASSFAGLALHEQYF	TGTGCCAGCAGTTTCGCGGGACTAGCGTTACACGAGCAGTACTTC
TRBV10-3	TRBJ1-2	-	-	CAISEATGLAGYTF	TGTGCCATCAGTGAGGCAACAGGGCTCGCTGGCTACACCTTC
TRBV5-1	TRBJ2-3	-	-	CASSLALDTQYF	TGCGCCAGCAGCTTGGCCTTGGATACGCAGTATTTT
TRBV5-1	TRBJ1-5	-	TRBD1	CASSEDRGGQPQHF	TGCGCCAGCAGCGAAGACAGGGGAGGACAGCCCCAGCATTTT
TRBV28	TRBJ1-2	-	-	CARLDSSGGYTF	TGTGCCAGGCTCGACTCCAGCGGTGGCTACACCTTC
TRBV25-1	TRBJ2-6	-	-	CASRTGGANVLTF	TGTGCCAGCAGGACAGGTGGGGCCAACGTCCTGACTTTC
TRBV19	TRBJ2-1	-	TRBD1	CASSSRTGRDEQFF	TGTGCCAGTAGTTCCCGGACAGGAAGGGATGAGCAGTTCTTC
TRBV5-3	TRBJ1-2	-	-	CARSLTYTGFQIANYGYTF	TGTGCCAGAAGCTTAACCTACACGGGATTCCAAATAGCTAACTATGGCTACACCTTC
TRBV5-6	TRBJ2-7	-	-	CASSLGQFSYEQYF	TGTGCCAGCAGCTTAGGACAGTTCTCCTACGAGCAGTACTTC
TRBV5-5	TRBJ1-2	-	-	CASSFPQKIYGYTF	TGTGCCAGCAGCTTTCCACAGAAAATCTATGGCTACACCTTC
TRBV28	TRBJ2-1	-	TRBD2	CASSLGLAAYNEQFF	TGTGCCAGCAGTTTAGGACTAGCGGCTTACAATGAGCAGTTCTTC
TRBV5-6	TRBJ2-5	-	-	CASSPATGVQETQYF	TGTGCCAGCAGCCCCGCGACGGGGGTCCAAGAGACCCAGTACTTC
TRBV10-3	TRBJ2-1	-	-	CAISGRFRQFF	TGTGCCATCAGTGGCCGGTTCCGCCAGTTCTTC
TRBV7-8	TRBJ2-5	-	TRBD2	CASSLVAGGQETQYF	TGTGCCAGCAGCTTAGTAGCGGGGGGTCAGGAGACCCAGTACTTC
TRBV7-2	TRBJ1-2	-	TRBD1	CASSLLDRGLGGYTF	TGTGCCAGCAGCCTATTAGACAGGGGGTTAGGTGGCTACACCTTC
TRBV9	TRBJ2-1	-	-	CASSGQEYNEQFF	TGTGCCAGCAGCGGACAGGAGTACAATGAGCAGTTCTTC
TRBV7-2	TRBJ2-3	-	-	CASSYHQGPPTDTQYF	TGTGCCAGCAGCTATCATCAGGGCCCCCCCACAGATACGCAGTATTTT
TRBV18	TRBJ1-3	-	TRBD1	CASSQKTGADTIYF	TGTGCCAGCTCACAAAAGACAGGGGCAGACACCATATATTTT
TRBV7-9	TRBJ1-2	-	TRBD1	CASSPDRPVYGYTF	TGTGCCAGCAGCCCGGACAGGCCAGTCTATGGCTACACCTTC
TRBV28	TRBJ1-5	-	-	CASSSRGTRGNQPQHF	TGTGCCAGCAGTTCCCGAGGAACCAGGGGTAATCAGCCCCAGCATTTT
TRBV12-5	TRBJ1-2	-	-	CASGLGKGHLFYGYTF	TGTGCTAGTGGTTTGGGGAAGGGACACCTTTTTTATGGCTACACCTTC
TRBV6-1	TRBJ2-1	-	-	CASSEYLSEQFF	TGTGCCAGCAGTGAATACCTAAGTGAGCAGTTCTTC
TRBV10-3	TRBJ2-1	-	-	CAIGGGYYNEQFF	TGTGCCATCGGGGGGGGCTATTACAATGAGCAGTTCTTC
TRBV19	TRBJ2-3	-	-	CASSIRSGGLSDTQYF	TGTGCCAGTAGTATTAGGTCGGGGGGCTTGTCAGATACGCAGTATTTT
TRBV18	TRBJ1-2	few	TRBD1	CASSPYVPGQARYGYTF	TGTGCCAGCTCACCTTACGTCCCGGGACAGGCACGCTATGGCTACACCTTC
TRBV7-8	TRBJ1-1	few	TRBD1	CASSWTGEAFF	TGTGCCAGCAGCTGGACAGGCGAAGCTTTCTTT
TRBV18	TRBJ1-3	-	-	CASSLPLGAIGNTIYF	TGTGCCAGCTCCCTGCCTCTGGGGGCGATCGGAAACACCATATATTTT
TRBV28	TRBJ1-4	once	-	CASSFRLRGRREKLFF	TGTGCCAGCAGTTTTCGTTTGCGGGGAAGGAGGGAAAAACTGTTTTTT
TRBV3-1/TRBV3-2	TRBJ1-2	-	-	CASSPDGIIGYGYTF	TGTGCCAGCAGCCCGGACGGGATAATAGGATATGGCTACACCTTC
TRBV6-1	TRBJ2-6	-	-	CASSESRAGANVLTF	TGTGCCAGCAGTGAGTCGAGGGCTGGGGCCAACGTCCTGACTTTC
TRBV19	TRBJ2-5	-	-	CASSAQQETQYF	TGTGCCAGTAGTGCTCAGCAAGAGACCCAGTACTTC
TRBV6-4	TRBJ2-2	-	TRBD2	CASRHSGGAGELFF	TGTGCCAGCAGGCACAGCGGGGGAGCCGGGGAGCTGTTTTTT
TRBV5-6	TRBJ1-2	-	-	CASSHNTGFLYGYTF	TGTGCCAGCAGCCACAACACAGGGTTTCTTTATGGCTACACCTTC
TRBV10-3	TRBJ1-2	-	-	CAISENGGNGYGYTF	TGTGCCATCAGTGAGAATGGGGGGAACGGCTATGGCTACACCTTC
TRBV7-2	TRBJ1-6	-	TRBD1	CASSLSTGVRNSPLHF	TGTGCCAGCAGCTTATCCACAGGGGTCCGTAATTCACCCCTCCACTTT